This T cell receptor beta chain is drawn from a study of technical replicates of blood from a handful of donors. Measured with immunoSEQ multiplex PCR; TCRdb has only the in-frame clones, and not every one. Found here are around 93,000 clones, more than 85% of them singletons; the top ten hold 0.34%. The CDR3 loop spans 17 amino acids. Germline CDR1 reads SNHLY; CDR2 reads FYNNEI. Trimming at V came to 6 bases and at J to 0 bases, leaving 10 bases not matched to a gene. The material sequenced was T cells isolated from PBMCs. J is TRBJ2-1 and V is TRBV2, with 8 bases that match TRBD2. The clonotype was recovered from a human donor in good health. CDR3 amino acids: CASRKAGAGSSYNEQFF. The CDR3 region has the DNA TGTGCCAGCAGAAAAGCGGGAGCGGGCAGCTCCTACAATGAGCAGTTCTTC.